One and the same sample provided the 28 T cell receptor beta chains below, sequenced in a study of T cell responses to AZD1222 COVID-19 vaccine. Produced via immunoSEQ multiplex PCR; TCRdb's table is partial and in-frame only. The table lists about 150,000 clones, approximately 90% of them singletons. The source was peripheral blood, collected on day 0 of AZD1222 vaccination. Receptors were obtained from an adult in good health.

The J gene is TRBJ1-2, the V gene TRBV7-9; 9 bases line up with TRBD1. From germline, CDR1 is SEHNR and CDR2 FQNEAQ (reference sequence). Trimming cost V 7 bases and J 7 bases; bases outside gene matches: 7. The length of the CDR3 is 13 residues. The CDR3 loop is CASTKTGGTGYTF. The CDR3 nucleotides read TGTGCCAGCACCAAGACAGGGGGAACTGGCTACACCTTC.

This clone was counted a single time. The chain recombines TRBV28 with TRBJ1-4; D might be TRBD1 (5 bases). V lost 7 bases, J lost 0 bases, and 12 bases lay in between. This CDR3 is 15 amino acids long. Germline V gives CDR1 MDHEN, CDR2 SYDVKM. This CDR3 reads CASNREGATNEKLFF. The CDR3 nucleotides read TGTGCCAGCAACAGAGAAGGGGCAACTAATGAAAAACTGTTTTTT.

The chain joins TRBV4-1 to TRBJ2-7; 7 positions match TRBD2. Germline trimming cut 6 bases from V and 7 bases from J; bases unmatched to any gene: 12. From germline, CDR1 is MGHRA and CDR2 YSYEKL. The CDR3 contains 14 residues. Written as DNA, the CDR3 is TGCGCCAGCAGGGACGTTGGCAGGGAGGGGGAGCAGTACTTC. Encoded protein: CASRDVGREGEQYF.

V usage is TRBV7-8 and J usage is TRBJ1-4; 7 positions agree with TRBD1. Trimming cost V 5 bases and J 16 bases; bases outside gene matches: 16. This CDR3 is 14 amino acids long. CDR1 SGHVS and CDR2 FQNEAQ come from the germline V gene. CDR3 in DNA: TGTGCCAGCAGCCAAGGGGGCGAGGGAACCGCGCCGTTTTTT. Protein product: CASSQGGEGTAPFF.

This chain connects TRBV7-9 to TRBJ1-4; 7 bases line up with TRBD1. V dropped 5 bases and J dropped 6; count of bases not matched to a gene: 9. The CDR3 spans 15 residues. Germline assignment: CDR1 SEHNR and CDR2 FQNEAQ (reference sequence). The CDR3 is CASSRPAGTDEKLFF. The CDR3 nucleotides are TGTGCCAGCAGCAGACCAGCCGGGACAGATGAAAAACTGTTTTTT.

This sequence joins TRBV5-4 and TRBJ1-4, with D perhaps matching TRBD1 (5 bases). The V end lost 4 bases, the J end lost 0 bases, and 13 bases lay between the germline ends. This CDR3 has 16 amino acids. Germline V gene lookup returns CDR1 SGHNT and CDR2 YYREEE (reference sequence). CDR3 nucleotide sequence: TGTGCCAGCAGCGGCGACAGATTGGCAACTAATGAAAAACTGTTTTTT. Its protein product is CASSGDRLATNEKLFF.

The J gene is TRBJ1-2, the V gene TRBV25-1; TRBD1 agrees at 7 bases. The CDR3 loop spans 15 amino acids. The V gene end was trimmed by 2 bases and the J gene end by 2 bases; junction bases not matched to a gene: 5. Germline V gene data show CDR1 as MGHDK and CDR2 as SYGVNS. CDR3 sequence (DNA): TGTGCCAGCAGTGAAACGACAGGGAGGAACTATGGCTACACCTTC. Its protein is CASSETTGRNYGYTF.

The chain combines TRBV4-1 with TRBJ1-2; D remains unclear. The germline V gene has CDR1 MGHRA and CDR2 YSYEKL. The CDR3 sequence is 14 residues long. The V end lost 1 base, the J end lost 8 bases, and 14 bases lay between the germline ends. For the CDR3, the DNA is TGCGCCAGCAGCCAAGCAGGACCTTTGGGGGGCTACACCTTC. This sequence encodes CASSQAGPLGGYTF.

CDR3 bases: TGTGCCAGCAGCGTGGGGACTAGCGAAAGCACAGATACGCAGTATTTT. It specifies CASSVGTSESTDTQYF. The V gene is TRBV9, the J gene TRBJ2-3; 10 positions match TRBD2. The CDR3 is 16 amino acids. Per germline, CDR1 SGDLS and CDR2 YYNGEE. V dropped 2 bases and J dropped 0; count of bases not matched to a gene: 3.

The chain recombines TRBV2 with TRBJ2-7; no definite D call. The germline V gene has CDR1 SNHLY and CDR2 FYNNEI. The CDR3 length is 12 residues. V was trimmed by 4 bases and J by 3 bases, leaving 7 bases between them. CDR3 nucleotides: TGTGCCAGCAGTGGGCCGGGCTACGAGCAGTACTTC. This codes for CASSGPGYEQYF.

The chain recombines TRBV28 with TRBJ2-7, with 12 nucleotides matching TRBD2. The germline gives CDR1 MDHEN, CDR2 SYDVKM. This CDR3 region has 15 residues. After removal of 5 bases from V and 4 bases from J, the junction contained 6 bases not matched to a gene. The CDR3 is CASSLAGGPQYEQYF. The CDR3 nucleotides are TGTGCCAGCAGTCTAGCGGGGGGGCCTCAATACGAGCAGTACTTC.

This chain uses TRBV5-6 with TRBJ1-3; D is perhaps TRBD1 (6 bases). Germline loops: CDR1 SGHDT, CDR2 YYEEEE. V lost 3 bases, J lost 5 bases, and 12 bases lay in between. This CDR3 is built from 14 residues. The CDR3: CASSWKDRRNTIYF. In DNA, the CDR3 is TGTGCCAGCAGCTGGAAGGACAGAAGAAACACCATATATTTT.

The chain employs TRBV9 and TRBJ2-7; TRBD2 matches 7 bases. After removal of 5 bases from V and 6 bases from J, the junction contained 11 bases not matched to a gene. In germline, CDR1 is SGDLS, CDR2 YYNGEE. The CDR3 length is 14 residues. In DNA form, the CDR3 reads TGTGCCAGCAGTCTGGGCGCGGGGGTTCTCGAGCAGTACTTC. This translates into CASSLGAGVLEQYF.

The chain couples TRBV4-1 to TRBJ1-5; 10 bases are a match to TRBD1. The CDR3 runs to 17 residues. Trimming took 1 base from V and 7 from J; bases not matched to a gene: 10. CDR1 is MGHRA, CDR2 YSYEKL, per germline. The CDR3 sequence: CASSQVDRGRVNQPQHF. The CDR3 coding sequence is TGCGCCAGCAGCCAAGTGGACAGGGGGAGGGTTAACCAGCCCCAGCATTTT.

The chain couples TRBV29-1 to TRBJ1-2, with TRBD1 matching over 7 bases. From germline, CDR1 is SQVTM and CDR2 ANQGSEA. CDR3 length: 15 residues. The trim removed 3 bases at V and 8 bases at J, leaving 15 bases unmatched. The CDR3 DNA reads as TGCAGCGTTGAGCGGATCCCCGACAGGGCGGGCGGCTACACCTTC. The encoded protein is CSVERIPDRAGGYTF.

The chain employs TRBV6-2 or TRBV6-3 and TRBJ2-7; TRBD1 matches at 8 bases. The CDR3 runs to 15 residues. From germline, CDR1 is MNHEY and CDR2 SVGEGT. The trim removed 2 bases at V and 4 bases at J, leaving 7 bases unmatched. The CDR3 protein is CASSYQSGGAYEQYF. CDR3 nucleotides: TGTGCCAGCAGTTACCAGTCAGGGGGCGCGTACGAGCAGTACTTC.

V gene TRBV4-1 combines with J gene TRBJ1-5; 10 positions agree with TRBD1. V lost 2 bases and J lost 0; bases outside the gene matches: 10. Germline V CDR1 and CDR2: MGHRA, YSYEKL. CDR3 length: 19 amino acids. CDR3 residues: CASSQPGDRGASSNQPQHF. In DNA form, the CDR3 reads TGCGCCAGCAGCCAACCAGGGGACAGGGGTGCAAGTAGCAATCAGCCCCAGCATTTT.

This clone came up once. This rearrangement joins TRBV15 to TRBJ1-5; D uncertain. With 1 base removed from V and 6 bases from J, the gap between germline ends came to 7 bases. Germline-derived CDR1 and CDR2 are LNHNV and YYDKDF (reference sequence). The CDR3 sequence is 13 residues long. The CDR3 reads CATSRARGQPQHF. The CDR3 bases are TGTGCCACCAGCAGAGCCAGAGGTCAGCCCCAGCATTTT.

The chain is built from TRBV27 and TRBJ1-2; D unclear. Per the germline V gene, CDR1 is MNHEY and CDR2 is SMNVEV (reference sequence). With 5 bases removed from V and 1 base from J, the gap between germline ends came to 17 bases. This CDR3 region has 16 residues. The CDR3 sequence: CASSPRAAAFNYGYTF. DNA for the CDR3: TGTGCCAGCAGTCCTAGAGCAGCCGCCTTTAACTATGGCTACACCTTC.

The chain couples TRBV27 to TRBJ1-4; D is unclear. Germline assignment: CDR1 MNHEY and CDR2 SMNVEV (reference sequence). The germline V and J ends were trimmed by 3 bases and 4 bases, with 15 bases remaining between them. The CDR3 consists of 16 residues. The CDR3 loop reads CASSFRGRNINEKLFF. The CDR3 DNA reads TGTGCCAGCAGTTTTCGCGGGCGTAACATTAATGAAAAACTGTTTTTT.

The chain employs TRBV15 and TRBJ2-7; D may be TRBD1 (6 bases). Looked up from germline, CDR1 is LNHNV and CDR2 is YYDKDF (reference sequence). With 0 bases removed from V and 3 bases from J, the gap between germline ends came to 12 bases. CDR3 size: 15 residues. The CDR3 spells CATSRDPGQNYEQYF. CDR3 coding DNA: TGTGCCACCAGCAGAGATCCCGGACAGAACTACGAGCAGTACTTC.

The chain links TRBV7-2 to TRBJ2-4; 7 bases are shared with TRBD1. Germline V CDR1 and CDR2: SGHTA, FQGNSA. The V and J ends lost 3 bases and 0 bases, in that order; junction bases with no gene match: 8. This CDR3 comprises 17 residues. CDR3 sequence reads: CASSFETGRLAKNIQYF. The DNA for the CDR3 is TGTGCCAGCAGCTTCGAGACAGGGAGACTAGCCAAAAACATTCAGTACTTC.

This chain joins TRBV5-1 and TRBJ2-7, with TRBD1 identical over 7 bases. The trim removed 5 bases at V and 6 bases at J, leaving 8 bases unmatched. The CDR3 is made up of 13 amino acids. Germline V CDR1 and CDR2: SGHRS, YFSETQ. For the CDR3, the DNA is TGCGCCAGCAGTTGGGACAGAAACGGCGAGCAGTACTTC. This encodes CASSWDRNGEQYF.

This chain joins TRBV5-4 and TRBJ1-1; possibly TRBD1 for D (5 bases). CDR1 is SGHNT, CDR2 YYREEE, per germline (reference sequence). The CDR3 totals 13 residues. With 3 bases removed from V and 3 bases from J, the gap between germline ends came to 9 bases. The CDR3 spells CASSWGWDTEAFF. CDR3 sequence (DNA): TGTGCCAGCAGCTGGGGGTGGGACACTGAAGCTTTCTTT.

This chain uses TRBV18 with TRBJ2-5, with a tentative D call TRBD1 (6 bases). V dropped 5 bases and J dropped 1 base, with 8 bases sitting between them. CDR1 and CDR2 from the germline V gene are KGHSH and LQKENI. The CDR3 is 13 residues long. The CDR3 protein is CASSRGTQETQYF. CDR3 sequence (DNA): TGTGCCAGCTCAAGGGGGACCCAAGAGACCCAGTACTTC. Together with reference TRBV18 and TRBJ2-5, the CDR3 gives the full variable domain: NAGVMQNPRHLVRRRGQEARLRCSPMKGHSHVYWYRQLPEEGLKFMVYLQKENIIDESGMPKERFSAEFPKEGPSILRIQQVVRGDSAAYFCASSRGTQETQYFGPGTRLLVL.

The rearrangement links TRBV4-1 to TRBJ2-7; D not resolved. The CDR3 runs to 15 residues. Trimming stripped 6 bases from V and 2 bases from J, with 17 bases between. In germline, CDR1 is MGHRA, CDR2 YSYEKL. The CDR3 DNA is TGCGCCAGCAGTTCACCTGGGTCGCTGGCCTACGAGCAGTACTTC. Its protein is CASSSPGSLAYEQYF.

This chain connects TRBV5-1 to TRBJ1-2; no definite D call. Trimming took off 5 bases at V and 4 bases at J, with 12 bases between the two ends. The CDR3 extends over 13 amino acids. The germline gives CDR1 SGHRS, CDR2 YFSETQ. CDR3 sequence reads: CASRGGPAYGYTF. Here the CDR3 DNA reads TGCGCCAGCAGGGGTGGGCCTGCCTATGGCTACACCTTC.

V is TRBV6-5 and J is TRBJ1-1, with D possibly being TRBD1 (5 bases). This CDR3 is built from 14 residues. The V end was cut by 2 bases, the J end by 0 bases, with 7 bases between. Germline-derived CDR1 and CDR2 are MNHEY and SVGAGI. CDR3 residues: CASSYRGLNTEAFF. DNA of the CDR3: TGTGCCAGCAGTTACAGGGGTCTGAACACTGAAGCTTTCTTT.